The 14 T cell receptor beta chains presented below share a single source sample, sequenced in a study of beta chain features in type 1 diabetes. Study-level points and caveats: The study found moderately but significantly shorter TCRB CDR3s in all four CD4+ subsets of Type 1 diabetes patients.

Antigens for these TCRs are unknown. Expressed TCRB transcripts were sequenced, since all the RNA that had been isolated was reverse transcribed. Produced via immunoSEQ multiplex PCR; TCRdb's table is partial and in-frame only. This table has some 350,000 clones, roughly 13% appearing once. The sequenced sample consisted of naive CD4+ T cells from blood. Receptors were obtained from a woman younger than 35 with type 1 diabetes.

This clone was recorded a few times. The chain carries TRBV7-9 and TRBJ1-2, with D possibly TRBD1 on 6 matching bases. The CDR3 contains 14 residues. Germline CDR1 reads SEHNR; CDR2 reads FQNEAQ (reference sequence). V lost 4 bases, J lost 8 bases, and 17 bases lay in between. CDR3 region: CASSSAAGARGYTF. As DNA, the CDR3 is TGTGCCAGCAGCTCCGCAGCGGGGGCTCGGGGCTACACCTTC.

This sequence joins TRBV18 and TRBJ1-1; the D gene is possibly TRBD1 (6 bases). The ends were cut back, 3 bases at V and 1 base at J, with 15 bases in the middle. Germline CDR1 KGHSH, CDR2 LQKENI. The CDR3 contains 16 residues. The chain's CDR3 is CASSPPMDSGNTEAFF. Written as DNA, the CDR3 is TGTGCCAGCTCACCGCCAATGGACAGCGGGAACACTGAAGCTTTCTTT.

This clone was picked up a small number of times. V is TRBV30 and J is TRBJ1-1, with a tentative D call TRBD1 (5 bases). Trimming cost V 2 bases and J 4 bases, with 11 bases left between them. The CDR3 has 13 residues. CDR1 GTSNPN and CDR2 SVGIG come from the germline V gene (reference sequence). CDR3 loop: CAWSSDRSTEAFF. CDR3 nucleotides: TGTGCCTGGAGTAGTGACAGAAGCACTGAAGCTTTCTTT.

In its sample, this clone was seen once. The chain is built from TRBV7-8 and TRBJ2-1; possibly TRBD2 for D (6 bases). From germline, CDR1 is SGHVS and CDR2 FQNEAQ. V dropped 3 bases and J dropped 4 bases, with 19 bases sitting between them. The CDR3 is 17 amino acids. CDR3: CASSFPTTRTRYNEQFF. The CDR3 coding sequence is TGTGCCAGCAGCTTCCCCACGACTAGAACGAGATACAATGAGCAGTTCTTC.

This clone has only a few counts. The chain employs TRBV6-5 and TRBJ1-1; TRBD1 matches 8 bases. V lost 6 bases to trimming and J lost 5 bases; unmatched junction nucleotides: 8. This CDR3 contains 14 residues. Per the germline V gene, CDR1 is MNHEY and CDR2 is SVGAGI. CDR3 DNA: TGTGCCAGCAGCACCGGACAGGGTAGGACTGAAGCTTTCTTT. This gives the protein CASSTGQGRTEAFF.

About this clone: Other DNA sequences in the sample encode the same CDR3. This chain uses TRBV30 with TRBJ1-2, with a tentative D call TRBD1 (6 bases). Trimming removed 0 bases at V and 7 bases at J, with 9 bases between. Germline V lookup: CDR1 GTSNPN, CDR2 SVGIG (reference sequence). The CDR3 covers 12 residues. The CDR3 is CAWSVGGGGYTF. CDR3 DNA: TGTGCCTGGAGTGTAGGGGGGGGTGGCTACACCTTC. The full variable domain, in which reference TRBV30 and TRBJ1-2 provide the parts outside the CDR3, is SQTIHQWPATLVQPVGSPLSLECTVEGTSNPNLYWYRQAAGRGLQLLFYSVGIGQISSEVPQNLSASRPQDRQFILSSKKLLLSDSGFYLCAWSVGGGGYTFGSGTRLTVV.

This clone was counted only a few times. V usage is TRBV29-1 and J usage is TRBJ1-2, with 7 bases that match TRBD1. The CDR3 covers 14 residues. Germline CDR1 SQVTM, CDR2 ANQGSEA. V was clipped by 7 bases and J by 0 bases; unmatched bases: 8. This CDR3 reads CSARQGLANYGYTF. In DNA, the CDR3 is TGCAGCGCCCGACAGGGTCTCGCTAACTATGGCTACACCTTC.

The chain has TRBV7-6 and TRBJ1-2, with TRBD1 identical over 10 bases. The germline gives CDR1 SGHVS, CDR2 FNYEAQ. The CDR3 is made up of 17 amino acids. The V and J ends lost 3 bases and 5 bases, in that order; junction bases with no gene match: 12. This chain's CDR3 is CASSLSGTGDWVYGYTF. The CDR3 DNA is TGTGCCAGCAGCTTGTCGGGGACAGGGGATTGGGTGTATGGCTACACCTTC. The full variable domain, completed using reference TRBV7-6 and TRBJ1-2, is GAGVSQSPRYKVTKRGQDVALRCDPISGHVSLYWYRQALGQGPEFLTYFNYEAQQDKSGLPNDRFSAERPEGSISTLTIQRTEQRDSAMYRCASSLSGTGDWVYGYTFGSGTRLTVV.

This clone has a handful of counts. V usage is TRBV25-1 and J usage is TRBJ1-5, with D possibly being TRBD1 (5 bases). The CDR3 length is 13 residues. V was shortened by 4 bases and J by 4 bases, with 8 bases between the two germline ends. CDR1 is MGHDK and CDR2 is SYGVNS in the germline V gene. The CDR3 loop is CASSAGGNQPQHF. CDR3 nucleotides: TGTGCCAGCAGTGCCGGGGGTAATCAGCCCCAGCATTTT.

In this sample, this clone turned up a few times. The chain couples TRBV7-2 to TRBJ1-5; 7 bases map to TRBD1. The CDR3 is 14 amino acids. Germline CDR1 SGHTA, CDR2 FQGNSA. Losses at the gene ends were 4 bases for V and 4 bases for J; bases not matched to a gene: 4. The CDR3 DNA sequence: TGTGCCAGCAGCTGGGACAGTACTAATCAGCCCCAGCATTTT. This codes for CASSWDSTNQPQHF.

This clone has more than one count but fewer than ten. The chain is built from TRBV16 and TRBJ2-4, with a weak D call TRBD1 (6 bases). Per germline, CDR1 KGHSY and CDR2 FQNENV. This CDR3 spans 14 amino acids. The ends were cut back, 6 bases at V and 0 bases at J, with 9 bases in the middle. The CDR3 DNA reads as TGTGCCAGCAGTAGCAGGGGAGCCAAAAACATTCAGTACTTC. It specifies CASSSRGAKNIQYF.

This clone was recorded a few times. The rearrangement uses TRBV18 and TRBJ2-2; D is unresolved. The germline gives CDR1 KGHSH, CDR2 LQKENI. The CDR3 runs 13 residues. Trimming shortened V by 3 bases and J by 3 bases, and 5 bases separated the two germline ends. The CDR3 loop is CASSPFDTGELFF. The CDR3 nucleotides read TGTGCCAGCTCACCCTTCGACACCGGGGAGCTGTTTTTT.

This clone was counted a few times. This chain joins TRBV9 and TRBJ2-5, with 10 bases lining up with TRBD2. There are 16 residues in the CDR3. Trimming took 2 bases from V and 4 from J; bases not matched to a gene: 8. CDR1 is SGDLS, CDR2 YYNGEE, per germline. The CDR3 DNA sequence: TGTGCCAGCAGCGTGAGAGCGGGAGGGAGCCCAGAGACCCAGTACTTC. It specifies CASSVRAGGSPETQYF.

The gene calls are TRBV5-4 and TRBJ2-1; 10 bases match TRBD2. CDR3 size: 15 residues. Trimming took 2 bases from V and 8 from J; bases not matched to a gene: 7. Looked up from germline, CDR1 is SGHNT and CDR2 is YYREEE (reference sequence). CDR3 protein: CASSFDRTSGDEQFF. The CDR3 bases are TGTGCCAGCAGCTTTGACCGGACTAGCGGCGATGAGCAGTTCTTC.